This note documents a single T cell receptor beta chain sequence. As originally analysed: Amplification of reference gene primers was used by the study to estimate nucleated cell counts. Assay used: immunoSEQ multiplex PCR; TCRdb lists only in-frame clones, some missing. V and J calls and clone size come straight from that table; D and trimming were deduced from the DNA. The table records some 300,000 clones, more than 75% of them present only once. V trimming: 0 bases; J trimming: 15 bases; junction bases outside the gene matches: 11. This CDR3 spans 14 amino acids. The germline V gene has CDR1 SGHTA and CDR2 FQGNSA. This record belongs to a study of blood T cell repertoires in COVID-19. Study-level information: Sites in the United States, Italy and Spain provided acute and convalescent COVID-19 samples. The analysed material was cDNA or gDNA that came from T cells, B-cell-depleted T cells, or PBMCs.

Cohort placement rested on clinical history that participants reported themselves. Sequenced: PBMCs or T cells enriched from blood (not recorded which). The V and J genes are TRBV7-2 and TRBJ2-1; 7 bases are shared with TRBD2. The TCR was taken from a woman aged 55 to 70 in a cohort exposed to, infected with or recovered from COVID-19 (not recorded which). The CDR3 region is CASSLALGGSFPFF. The DNA of the CDR3 is TGTGCCAGCAGCTTAGCGCTGGGAGGGAGTTTCCCGTTCTTC. Full variable domain (missing parts from reference TRBV7-2 and TRBJ2-1): GAGVSQSPSNKVTEKGKDVELRCDPISGHTALYWYRQSLGQGLEFLIYFQGNSAPDKSGLPSDRFSAERTGGSVSTLTIQRTQQEDSAVYLCASSLALGGSFPFFGPGTRLTVL.